The rows below give T cell receptor beta chains drawn from one sample of a study of beta chain features in type 1 diabetes. Some clones are missing from TCRdb's copy, which holds only in-frame ones; the method was immunoSEQ multiplex PCR. The sample has some 300,000 clones, 8% seen once. The sequenced sample consisted of central memory CD4+ T cells from blood. Receptors originate from a woman in her late teens or twenties in good health. The conserved cysteine and the conserved F or W are not part of the CDR3 here. Fields, in order: V gene, J gene, CDR3 length, CDR3 protein.

v_gene: TRBV23-1
j_gene: TRBJ1-4
len: 14
CDR3aa: ASSQSIRVRGEKLF

v_gene: TRBV6-1
j_gene: TRBJ1-6
len: 14
CDR3aa: ASSEMAGRSNSPLH

v_gene: TRBV7-2
j_gene: TRBJ2-1
len: 11
CDR3aa: ASSLVRGNEQF

v_gene: TRBV7-7
j_gene: TRBJ2-5
len: 13
CDR3aa: ASSLGVTGQETQY

v_gene: TRBV19
j_gene: TRBJ2-7
len: 12
CDR3aa: ASSRQGRLNEQY

v_gene: TRBV5-1
j_gene: TRBJ2-7
len: 11
CDR3aa: ASSPSPAYEQY

v_gene: TRBV7-2
j_gene: TRBJ1-3
len: 12
CDR3aa: ASSLRHSGNTIY

v_gene: TRBV5-1
j_gene: TRBJ2-1
len: 12
CDR3aa: ASEVQGAHNEQF

v_gene: TRBV7-4
j_gene: TRBJ1-4
len: 10
CDR3aa: ASSFYNEKLF

v_gene: TRBV7-3
j_gene: TRBJ1-6
len: 12
CDR3aa: ASSLEPTDSPLH

v_gene: TRBV5-6
j_gene: TRBJ1-5
len: 12
CDR3aa: ASSLYGPRAPQH

v_gene: TRBV14
j_gene: TRBJ1-1
len: 12
CDR3aa: ASSLNRGYTEAF

v_gene: TRBV9
j_gene: TRBJ2-1
len: 12
CDR3aa: ASSSGRSPNEQF